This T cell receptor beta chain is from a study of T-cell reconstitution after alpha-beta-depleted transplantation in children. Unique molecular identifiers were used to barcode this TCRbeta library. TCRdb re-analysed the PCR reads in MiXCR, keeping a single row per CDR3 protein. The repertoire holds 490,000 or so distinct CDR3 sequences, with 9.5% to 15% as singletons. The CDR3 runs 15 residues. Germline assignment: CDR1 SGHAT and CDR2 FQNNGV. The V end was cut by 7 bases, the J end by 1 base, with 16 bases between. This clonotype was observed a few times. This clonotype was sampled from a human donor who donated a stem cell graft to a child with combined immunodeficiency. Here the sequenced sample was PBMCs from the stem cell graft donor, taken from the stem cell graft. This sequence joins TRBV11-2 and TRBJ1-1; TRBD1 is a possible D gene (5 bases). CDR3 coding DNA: TGTGCCAGCAAACCGCCGGGGGGTGAGAACACTGAAGCTTTCTTT. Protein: CASKPPGGENTEAFF. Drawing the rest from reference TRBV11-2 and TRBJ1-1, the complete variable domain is EAGVAQSPRYKIIEKRQSVAFWCNPISGHATLYWYQQILGQGPKLLIQFQNNGVVDDSQLPKDRFSAERLKGVDSTLKIQPAKLEDSAVYLCASKPPGGENTEAFFGQGTRLTVV.